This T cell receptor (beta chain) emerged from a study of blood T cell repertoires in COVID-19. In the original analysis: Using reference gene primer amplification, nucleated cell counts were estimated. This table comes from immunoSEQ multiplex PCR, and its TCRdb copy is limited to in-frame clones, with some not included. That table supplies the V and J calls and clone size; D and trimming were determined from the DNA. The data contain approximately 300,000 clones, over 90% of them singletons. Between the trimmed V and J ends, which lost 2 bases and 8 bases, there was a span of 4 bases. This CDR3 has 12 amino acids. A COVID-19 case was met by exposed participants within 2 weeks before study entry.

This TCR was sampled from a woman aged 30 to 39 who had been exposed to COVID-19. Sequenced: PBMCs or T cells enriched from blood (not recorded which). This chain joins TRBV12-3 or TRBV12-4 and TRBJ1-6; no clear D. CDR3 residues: CASSLLYSPLHF. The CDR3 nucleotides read TGTGCCAGCAGTTTACTCTATTCACCCCTCCACTTT.